The text below deals with one T cell receptor beta chain. Germline V gene data show CDR1 as SGHRS and CDR2 as YFSETQ. V lost 0 bases to trimming and J lost 5 bases, with 3 bases between them. The CDR3 consists of 12 residues. Sequencing used immunoSEQ multiplex PCR; TCRdb keeps in-frame clones, though not all of them. The table lists 300,000 to 450,000 clones, more than 80% of them singletons. This entry is derived from a study of cytomegalovirus exposure and HLA in healthy donors. This TCR came from a woman between 18 and 29 years old in good health and CMV-seronegative. The sequencing sample was made of PBMCs. This chain uses TRBV5-1 with TRBJ2-1; D gene unclear. CDR3 bases: TGCGCCAGCAGCTTGGGAGACAATGAGCAGTTCTTC. Translated, it gives CASSLGDNEQFF.